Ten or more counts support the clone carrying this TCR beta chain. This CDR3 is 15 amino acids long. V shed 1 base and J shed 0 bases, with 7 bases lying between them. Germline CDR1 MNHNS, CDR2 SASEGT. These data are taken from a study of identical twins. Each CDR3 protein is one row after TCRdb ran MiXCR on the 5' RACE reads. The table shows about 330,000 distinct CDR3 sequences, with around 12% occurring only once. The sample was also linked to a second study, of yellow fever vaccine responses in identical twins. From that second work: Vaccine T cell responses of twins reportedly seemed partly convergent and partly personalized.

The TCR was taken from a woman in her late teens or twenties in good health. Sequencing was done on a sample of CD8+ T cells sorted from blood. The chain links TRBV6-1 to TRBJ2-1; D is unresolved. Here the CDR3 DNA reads TGTGCCAGCAGTGAAGATGTTCTCTCCTACAATGAGCAGTTCTTC. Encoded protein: CASSEDVLSYNEQFF.